This entry lists 4 T cell receptor beta chains sequenced from one sample in a study of CD8 T cells in ankylosing spondylitis. TCRdb reprocessed the 5' RACE reads with MiXCR, giving one entry per CDR3 protein. Of about 130,000 distinct CDR3 sequences in the sample, about a tenth are singletons; the top ten hold 2.5% to 3.5%. Material for sequencing was blood, either unsorted or a sorted T cell fraction (not recorded which). These receptors were collected from a male donor with ankylosing spondylitis or in good health (not recorded which).

The sample holds one count of this clonotype. J is TRBJ1-5 and V is TRBV29-1, with D perhaps TRBD1 (5 bases). The CDR3 sequence is 14 residues long. The V gene's germline CDR1 is SQVTM and CDR2 ANQGSEA. The chain's CDR3 is CRDQGRRSNQPQHF. CDR3 DNA sequence: TGCAGGGACCAGGGTAGGAGGAGCAATCAGCCCCAGCATTTT. Supplemented by reference TRBV29-1 and TRBJ1-5, the full variable domain reads SAVISQKPSRDICQRGTSLTIQCQVDSQVTMMFWYRQQPGQSLTLIATANQGSEATYESGFVIDKFPISRPNLTFSTLTVSNMSPEDSSIYLCRDQGRRSNQPQHFGDGTRLSIL.

This clonotype was recorded at least ten times. The V and J genes are TRBV27 and TRBJ2-2; tentatively, D is TRBD1 (6 bases). Trimming cost V 5 bases and J 5 bases, with 18 bases left between them. The CDR3 is 16 residues long. CDR1 is MNHEY and CDR2 is SMNVEV in the germline V gene (reference sequence). Here the CDR3 reads CASSGAGVAVTGELFF. As DNA, the CDR3 is TGTGCCAGCAGTGGAGCAGGGGTGGCGGTGACCGGGGAGCTGTTTTTT.

Comment on this clonotype: This may arise from a read error, as a much more abundant clone is one base away. The CDR3 ends on some other residue instead of the conserved phenylalanine or tryptophan, so this is likely a read error. The genes are TRBV7-9 and TRBJ2-7; TRBD1 matches 7 bases. Germline V gene lookup returns CDR1 SEHNR and CDR2 FQNEAQ (reference sequence). The CDR3 has 14 amino acids. Trimming removed 5 bases from V and 2 bases from J; junction bases left unmatched: 6. CDR3 in amino acids: CASSQRDSPYEQYL. CDR3 sequence (DNA): TGTGCCAGCAGCCAAAGGGACAGTCCCTACGAGCAGTACTTG.

This clonotype came up many times. The rearrangement uses TRBV18 and TRBJ1-3; D is perhaps TRBD1 (6 bases). Looked up from germline, CDR1 is KGHSH and CDR2 is LQKENI. V lost 5 bases and J lost 1, with 21 bases in between. The CDR3 length is 18 residues. CDR3: CASSSLAARGGSGNTIYF. DNA of the CDR3: TGTGCCAGCTCATCTCTCGCTGCGAGAGGGGGTTCTGGAAACACCATATATTTT.